The TCR beta chain described here comes from a study of radiation and T cells in renal cell carcinoma. Study context: Nephrectomy followed 15 Gy stereotactic body radiation by 4 weeks. Points from the study as a whole: In blood, top tumor clones expanded by 2 weeks, shrinking by 4.

As regards this clone: What it recognizes is unknown.

Time point given: baseline pretreatment blood. Treatment specified: 15 Gy SBRT to primary tumor, nephrectomy 4 weeks later. After SBRT, blood was collected at 2 and 4 weeks, plus baseline. The tumor was a clear cell renal cell carcinoma. The CDR3 has 16 residues. CDR1 is MNHEY, CDR2 SVGAGI, per germline. Trimming removed 3 bases from V and 3 bases from J; junction bases left unmatched: 8. TCRdb's table, derived via immunoSEQ multiplex PCR, lists solely in-frame clones and lacks some. The table records approximately 120,000 clones, approximately 82% of them present only once. This specimen consisted of blood, obtained from a patient whose treatment included radiotherapy and nephrectomy. The sequence derives from an older woman with renal cell carcinoma. The rearrangement links TRBV6-5 to TRBJ2-3; 8 bases are a match to TRBD2. In DNA form, the CDR3 reads TGTGCCAGCAGTTATCTCGGGGGGGGAGAGACAGATACGCAGTATTTT. Its protein product is CASSYLGGGETDTQYF.